A single sample gave rise to the 18 T cell receptor beta chains below, sequenced in a study of human T cells and chemical hapten exposure. This sample's time point: patch test 3, about 24 weeks after DPC sensitization. The treatment denotes: therapeutic diphenylcyclopropenone sensitization with weekly scalp DPC. TCRdb re-called the RACE reads through MiXCR, storing one row per CDR3 protein. The sample shows about 71,000 distinct CDR3 sequences, over 8.5% of them seen only once. Material: whole blood, obtained in connection with sensitization to the hapten diphenylcyclopropenone (DPC). The receptors derive from a woman aged 50 to 65 with alopecia areata. Some clones in this sample may be carry-over from other donors' samples.

This chain links TRBV30 with TRBJ1-2; 9 bases line up with TRBD1. Germline V gene sequence: CDR1 GTSNPN, CDR2 SVGIG (reference sequence). After removal of 2 bases from V and 4 bases from J, the junction contained 5 bases not matched to a gene. CDR3 size: 14 residues. CDR3 protein: CAWSSQGAAYGYTF. The CDR3 DNA reads TGTGCCTGGAGTTCACAGGGGGCCGCCTATGGCTACACCTTC.

Many counts were recorded for this clonotype. This chain links TRBV11-2 with TRBJ2-2; D gene ambiguous. V lost 1 base to trimming and J lost 2 bases, with 8 bases between them. The CDR3 has 15 amino acids. The germline gives CDR1 SGHAT, CDR2 FQNNGV. CDR3 sequence reads: CASSLGSGNTGELFF. DNA for the CDR3: TGTGCCAGCAGCTTAGGTTCAGGAAACACCGGGGAGCTGTTTTTT.

This clonotype was counted at least ten times. The rearrangement joins TRBV7-8 to TRBJ2-1; TRBD1 aligns across 9 bases. Per the germline V gene, CDR1 is SGHVS and CDR2 is FQNEAQ. V was pared by 3 bases and J by 9 bases, with 9 bases of the junction left unmatched. There are 15 residues in the CDR3. CDR3 amino acids: CASSLAGTGLREQFF. The CDR3 bases are TGTGCCAGCAGCTTGGCCGGGACAGGGTTGCGTGAGCAGTTCTTC.

This chain links TRBV29-1 with TRBJ1-2; 7 bases agree with TRBD1. The CDR3 totals 12 residues. Trimming took 6 bases from V and 4 from J; bases not matched to a gene: 5. CDR1 is SQVTM, CDR2 ANQGSEA, per germline. CDR3 in amino acids: CSVSTGSYGYTF. The CDR3 region has the DNA TGCAGCGTCTCGACAGGGAGCTATGGCTACACCTTC.

J is TRBJ2-1 and V is TRBV2, with a weak D call TRBD2 (6 bases). CDR1 and CDR2 from the germline V gene are SNHLY and FYNNEI. CDR3 length: 13 residues. Trimming removed 6 bases at V and 7 bases at J, with 13 bases between. CDR3 residues: CASSWREGNEQFF. CDR3 sequence (DNA): TGTGCCAGCAGCTGGCGGGAAGGGAATGAGCAGTTCTTC.

The genes are TRBV6-2 or TRBV6-3 and TRBJ2-1, with 11 bases aligning to TRBD2. This CDR3 has 18 residues. Per the germline V gene, CDR1 is MNHEY and CDR2 is SVGEGT. The J segment lost 8 bases and the V segment lost 0 bases, leaving 12 bases of the junction unmatched. CDR3 region: CASSYSPLTSGSRDEQFF. As DNA, the CDR3 is TGTGCCAGCAGTTACTCGCCCCTCACTAGCGGGAGTAGGGATGAGCAGTTCTTC.

This clonotype showed up many times. This chain uses TRBV11-2 with TRBJ2-7; D might be TRBD2 (5 bases). Per the germline V gene, CDR1 is SGHAT and CDR2 is FQNNGV. V gave up 10 bases and J gave up 1 base, with 14 bases separating them. The CDR3 extends over 13 amino acids. CDR3 sequence: CATEGPSSYEQYF. The CDR3 DNA follows: TGTGCCACCGAGGGTCCCTCTTCCTACGAGCAGTACTTC.

The V call is TRBV6-2 or TRBV6-3, the J call TRBJ2-7; D unresolved. The CDR3 consists of 14 residues. Trimming stripped 1 base from V and 0 bases from J, with 7 bases between. Germline V CDR1 and CDR2: MNHEY, SVGEGT. The CDR3 loop reads CASSYFGPSYEQYF. In nucleotides, the CDR3 is TGTGCCAGCAGTTACTTCGGACCCTCCTACGAGCAGTACTTC.

The rearrangement uses TRBV28 and TRBJ2-6; no definite D call. Trimming cost V 6 bases and J 2 bases, with 11 bases left between them. The CDR3 sequence is 15 residues long. Germline lookup yields CDR1 MDHEN and CDR2 SYDVKM. In DNA, the CDR3 is TGTGCCAGCAGCCCGGTGGCAACTGGGGCCAACGTCCTGACTTTC. Encoded protein: CASSPVATGANVLTF.

V usage is TRBV6-1 and J usage is TRBJ1-2; the D gene is possibly TRBD1 (6 bases). The CDR3 length is 17 residues. V was pared by 0 bases and J by 6 bases, with 20 bases between. Germline V gene sequence: CDR1 MNHNS, CDR2 SASEGT. The CDR3 sequence is CASSEAVEQGLVDGYTF. DNA of the CDR3: TGTGCCAGCAGTGAAGCCGTAGAACAGGGTTTGGTGGATGGCTACACCTTC.

As DNA, the CDR3 is TGTGCCAGCAGCTTTTCGCAGAGCTCCTACAATGAGCAGTTCTTC. Its protein product is CASSFSQSSYNEQFF. The rearrangement uses TRBV7-2 and TRBJ2-1, with no clear D. V lost 3 bases, J lost 0 bases, and 9 bases lay in between. This CDR3 has 15 residues. CDR1 and CDR2 (germline): SGHTA, FQGNSA.

This chain connects TRBV4-3 to TRBJ1-2, with 11 bases aligning to TRBD1. V was clipped by 3 bases and J by 3 bases; unmatched bases: 9. The CDR3 is 17 amino acids. Germline CDR1 is LGHNA and CDR2 is YSLEER. CDR3 in amino acids: CASSHLPGQGVDYGYTF. CDR3 sequence (DNA): TGCGCCAGCAGCCATCTTCCGGGACAGGGGGTTGACTATGGCTACACCTTC.

This chain joins TRBV3-1 and TRBJ2-7; 10 bases line up with TRBD2. Germline CDR1 LGHDT, CDR2 YNNKEL (reference sequence). The CDR3 is 15 residues long. The junction had 9 bases not matched to a gene; V was cut back by 4 bases and J by 6 bases. The CDR3 DNA reads as TGTGCCAGCAGCCCCTGGGCCGCTAGCGGGAGCGAGCAGTACTTC. It translates to CASSPWAASGSEQYF.

This clonotype was observed at least ten times. The CDR3 region is CASSLGQFEKLFF. In nucleotides, the CDR3 is TGTGCCAGCAGCCTGGGACAGTTTGAAAAACTGTTTTTT. V is TRBV12-3 or TRBV12-4 and J is TRBJ1-4, with 7 bases that match TRBD1. The V and J ends lost 6 bases and 7 bases, in that order; junction bases with no gene match: 5. CDR3 size: 13 residues.

The chain is built from TRBV6-5 and TRBJ2-6; 7 nucleotides line up with TRBD1. Trimming removed 6 bases from V and 2 bases from J; junction bases left unmatched: 4. The CDR3 is 15 residues long. Germline lookup yields CDR1 MNHEY and CDR2 SVGAGI. In nucleotides, the CDR3 is TGTGCCAGCAGGTTCGACAGGGCTGGGGCCAACGTCCTGACTTTC. It yields the protein CASRFDRAGANVLTF.

This clonotype was recorded many times. This chain joins TRBV29-1 and TRBJ1-5; a possible D gene is TRBD1 (5 bases). This CDR3 region has 12 residues. Germline assignment: CDR1 SQVTM and CDR2 ANQGSEA. The V end was cut by 4 bases, the J end by 5 bases, with 9 bases between. CDR3: CSVGSGYQPQHF. DNA of the CDR3: TGCAGCGTTGGGTCAGGGTATCAGCCCCAGCATTTT.

This clonotype was counted many times. The chain employs TRBV7-2 and TRBJ2-3; the D call may be TRBD1 or TRBD2 (6 bases each). Per germline, CDR1 SGHTA and CDR2 FQGNSA. V lost 6 bases to trimming and J lost 1 base, with 23 bases between them. This CDR3 contains 18 residues. This CDR3 is CASRGLPRDRGGTDTQYF. The CDR3, as DNA: TGTGCCAGCAGGGGTCTCCCCCGGGATAGGGGGGGCACAGATACGCAGTATTTT.

The J gene is TRBJ1-1, the V gene TRBV3-1; no reliable D call. The V end was cut by 2 bases, the J end by 4 bases, with 8 bases between. The CDR3 is made up of 13 amino acids. From germline, CDR1 is LGHDT and CDR2 YNNKEL (reference sequence). This CDR3 reads CASSQFQFTEAFF. Here the CDR3 DNA reads TGTGCCAGCAGCCAATTTCAGTTCACTGAAGCTTTCTTT.